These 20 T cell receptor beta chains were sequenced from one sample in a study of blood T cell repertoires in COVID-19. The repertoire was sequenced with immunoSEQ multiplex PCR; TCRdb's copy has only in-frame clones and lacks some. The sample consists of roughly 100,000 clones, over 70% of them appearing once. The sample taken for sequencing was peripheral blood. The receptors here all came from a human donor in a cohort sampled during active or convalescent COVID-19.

The CDR3, as DNA: TGTGCCAGCAGCTTAGTCCCGTTGCAGGGGAGGGGCACCGGGGAGCTGTTTTTT. This translates into CASSLVPLQGRGTGELFF. The chain joins TRBV7-9 to TRBJ2-2; perhaps TRBD2 as D (7 bases). V lost 1 base, J lost 4 bases, and 19 bases lay in between. Germline values: CDR1 SEHNR, CDR2 FQNEAQ (reference sequence). The CDR3 has 18 amino acids.

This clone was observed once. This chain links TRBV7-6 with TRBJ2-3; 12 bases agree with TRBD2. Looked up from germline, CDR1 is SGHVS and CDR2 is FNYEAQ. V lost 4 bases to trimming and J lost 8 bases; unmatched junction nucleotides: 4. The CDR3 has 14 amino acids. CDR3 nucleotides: TGTGCCAGCAGCTCTCTAGCGGGGGGGCGTACGCAGTATTTT. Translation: CASSSLAGGRTQYF.

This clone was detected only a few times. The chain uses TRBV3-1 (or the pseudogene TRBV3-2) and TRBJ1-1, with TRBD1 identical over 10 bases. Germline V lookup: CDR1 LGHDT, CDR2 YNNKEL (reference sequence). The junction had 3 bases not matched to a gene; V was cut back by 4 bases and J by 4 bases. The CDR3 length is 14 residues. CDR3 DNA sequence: TGTGCCAGCAGCCGGCGGGACAGGGGCACTGAAGCTTTCTTT. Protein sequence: CASSRRDRGTEAFF.

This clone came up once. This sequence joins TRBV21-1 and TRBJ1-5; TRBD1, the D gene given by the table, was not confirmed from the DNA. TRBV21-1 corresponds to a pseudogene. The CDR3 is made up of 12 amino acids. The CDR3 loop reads CASQNSNQPQHF. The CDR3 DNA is TGTGCCAGCCAGAATAGCAATCAGCCCCAGCATTTT.

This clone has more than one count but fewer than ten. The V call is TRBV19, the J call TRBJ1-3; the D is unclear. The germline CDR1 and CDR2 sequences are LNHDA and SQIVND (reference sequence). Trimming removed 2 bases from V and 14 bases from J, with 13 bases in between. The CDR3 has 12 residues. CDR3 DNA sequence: TGTGCCAGTAGTATAAAGCGTTCAGAGTTATATTTT. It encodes CASSIKRSELYF.

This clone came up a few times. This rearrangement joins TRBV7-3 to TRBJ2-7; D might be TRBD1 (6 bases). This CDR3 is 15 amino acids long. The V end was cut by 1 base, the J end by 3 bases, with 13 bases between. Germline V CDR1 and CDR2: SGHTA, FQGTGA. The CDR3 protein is CASSLMGTRGYEQYF. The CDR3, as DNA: TGTGCCAGCAGCTTAATGGGGACACGGGGCTACGAGCAGTACTTC.

The CDR3 region has the DNA TGTGCCAGTATGGGGGAGTGGCGGGGCCAAGAGACCCAGTACTTC. It is translated as CASMGEWRGQETQYF. The V and J genes are TRBV19 and TRBJ2-5, with TRBD2 as a possible D gene (6 bases). The germline V and J ends were trimmed by 7 bases and 1 base, with 16 bases remaining between them. The germline V gene encodes CDR1 LNHDA and CDR2 SQIVND (reference sequence). The CDR3 totals 15 residues.

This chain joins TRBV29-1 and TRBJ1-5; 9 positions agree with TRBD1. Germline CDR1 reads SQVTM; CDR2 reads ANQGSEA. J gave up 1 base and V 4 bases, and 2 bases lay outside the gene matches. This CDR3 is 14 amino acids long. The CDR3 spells CSVGQGGSNQPQHF. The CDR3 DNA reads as TGCAGCGTTGGACAGGGGGGAAGCAATCAGCCCCAGCATTTT.

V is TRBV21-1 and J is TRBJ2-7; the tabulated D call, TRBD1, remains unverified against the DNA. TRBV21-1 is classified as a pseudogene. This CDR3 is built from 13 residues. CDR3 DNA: TGTGCCAGCAGTTCCAGGGTTGGCTACGAGCAGTACTTC. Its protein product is CASSSRVGYEQYF.

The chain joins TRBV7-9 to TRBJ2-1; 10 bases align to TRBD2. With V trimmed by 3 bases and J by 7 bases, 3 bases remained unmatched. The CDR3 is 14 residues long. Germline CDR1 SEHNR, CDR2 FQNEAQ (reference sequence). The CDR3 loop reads CASSLSGGANEQFF. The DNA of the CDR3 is TGTGCCAGCAGCTTGAGCGGGGGGGCAAATGAGCAGTTCTTC.

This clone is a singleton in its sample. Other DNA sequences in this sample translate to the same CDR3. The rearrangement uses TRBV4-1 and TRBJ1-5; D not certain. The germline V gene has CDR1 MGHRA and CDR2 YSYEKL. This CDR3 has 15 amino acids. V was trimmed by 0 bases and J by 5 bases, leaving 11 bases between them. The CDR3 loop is CASSQEGGSYQPQHF. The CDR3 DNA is TGCGCCAGCAGCCAAGAAGGAGGCAGCTATCAGCCCCAGCATTTT.

CDR3 in DNA: TGTGCCAGCAGCCTCCGGGGGATGAACACCGGGGAGCTGTTTTTT. Its protein is CASSLRGMNTGELFF. The gene calls are TRBV11-3 and TRBJ2-2, with a possible D match to TRBD2 (6 bases). This CDR3 region has 15 residues. The germline V gene encodes CDR1 SGHNT and CDR2 YENEEA. V was shortened by 5 bases and J by 1 base, with 11 bases between the two germline ends.

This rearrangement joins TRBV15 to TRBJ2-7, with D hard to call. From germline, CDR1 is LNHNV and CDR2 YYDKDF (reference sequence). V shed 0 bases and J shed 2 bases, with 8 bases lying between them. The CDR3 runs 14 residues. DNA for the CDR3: TGTGCCACCAGCAGAGATGGGCCGCCCTACGAGCAGTACTTC. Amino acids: CATSRDGPPYEQYF.

CDR3 sequence: CASSPITGIHNEQFF. CDR3 in DNA: TGTGCCAGCTCACCCATTACAGGGATCCACAATGAGCAGTTCTTC. V usage is TRBV18 and J usage is TRBJ2-1, with a tentative D call TRBD1 (6 bases). V was cut by 3 bases and J by 5 bases, with 14 bases left in between. From germline, CDR1 is KGHSH and CDR2 LQKENI. The CDR3 runs to 15 residues.

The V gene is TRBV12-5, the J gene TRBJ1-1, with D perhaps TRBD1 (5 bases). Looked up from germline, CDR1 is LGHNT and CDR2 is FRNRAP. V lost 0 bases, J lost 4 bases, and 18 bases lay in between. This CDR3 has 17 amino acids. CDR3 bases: TGTGCTAGTGGTTTGGTAACTCAGGGTCGGGGGAGCACTGAAGCTTTCTTT. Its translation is CASGLVTQGRGSTEAFF.

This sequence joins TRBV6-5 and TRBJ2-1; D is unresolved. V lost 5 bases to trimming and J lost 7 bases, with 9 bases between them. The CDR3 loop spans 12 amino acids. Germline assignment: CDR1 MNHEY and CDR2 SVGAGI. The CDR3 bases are TGTGCCAGCAGTCCCGCCAGAAATGAGCAGTTCTTC. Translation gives CASSPARNEQFF.

The CDR3 bases are TGTGCCAGCAGCCCGGAGGGGCTCAGCAATCAGCCCCAGCATTTT. Its protein product is CASSPEGLSNQPQHF. This chain uses TRBV3-1 (or the pseudogene TRBV3-2) with TRBJ1-5; maybe TRBD1 (5 bases). The V end lost 4 bases, the J end lost 1 base, and 11 bases lay between the germline ends. CDR1 is LGHDT and CDR2 is YNNKEL in the germline V gene (reference sequence). The CDR3 has 15 residues.

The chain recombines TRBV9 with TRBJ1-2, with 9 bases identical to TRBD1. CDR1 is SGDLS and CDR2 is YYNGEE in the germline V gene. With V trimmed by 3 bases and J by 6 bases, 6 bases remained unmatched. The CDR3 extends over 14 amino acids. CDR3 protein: CASSAPDRGNGYTF. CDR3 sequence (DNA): TGTGCCAGCAGCGCCCCGGACAGGGGTAATGGCTACACCTTC.

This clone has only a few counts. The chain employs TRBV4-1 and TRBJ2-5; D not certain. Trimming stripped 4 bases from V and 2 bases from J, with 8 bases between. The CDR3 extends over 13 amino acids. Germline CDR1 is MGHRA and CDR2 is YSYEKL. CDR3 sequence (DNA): TGCGCCAGCAGCCTACGGTTACAAGAGACCCAGTACTTC. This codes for CASSLRLQETQYF.

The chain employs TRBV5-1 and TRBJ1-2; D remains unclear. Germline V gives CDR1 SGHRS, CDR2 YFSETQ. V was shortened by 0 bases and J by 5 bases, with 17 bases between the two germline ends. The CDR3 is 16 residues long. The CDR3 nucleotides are TGCGCCAGCAGCTTGGAACCGGTTCAGGCCCCGTATGGCTACACCTTC. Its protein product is CASSLEPVQAPYGYTF.